A single sample is the source of the 30 T cell receptor beta chains below, sequenced in a study of tumor and adjacent non-tumor tissue in lung cancer. RNA was extracted from bulk tissue without any cell sorting. This non-tumor lung sample came from over 3 cm beyond the tumor edge. TCRbeta libraries were built with three rounds of nested PCR, modified from ARM-PCR. TCRdb fed the multiplex PCR reads into MiXCR, producing one record per CDR3 protein. This table has 100,000 or so distinct CDR3 sequences, over 55% appearing once. Sequencing was carried out using distant non-tumor lung tissue. All receptors come from a man younger than 40 with non-small cell lung cancer.

This clonotype was counted ten times or more. The rearrangement joins TRBV6-5 to TRBJ2-1; weak D call: TRBD2 (6 bases). The germline V and J ends were trimmed by 6 bases and 3 bases, with 6 bases remaining between them. Germline V gene sequence: CDR1 MNHEY, CDR2 SVGAGI. The CDR3 has 12 residues. This chain's CDR3 is CASRDYYNEQFF. CDR3 DNA sequence: TGTGCCAGCAGGGACTACTACAATGAGCAGTTCTTC.

Concerning this clonotype: The germline gene is not matched at one end of the junction; a read error may be the cause. The rearrangement joins TRBV12-5 to TRBJ2-7, with D possibly TRBD2 on 5 matching bases. Germline V gives CDR1 LGHNT, CDR2 FRNRAP. CDR3 length: 11 amino acids. The CDR3 protein is CTSGLEDEQYF. As DNA, the CDR3 is TGTACTAGTGGCCTGGAGGACGAGCAGTACTTC. Variable domain in full (rest from reference TRBV12-5 and TRBJ2-7): DARVTQTPRHKVTEMGQEVTMRCQPILGHNTVFWYRQTMMQGLELLAYFRNRAPLDDSGMPKDRFSAEMPDATLATLKIQPSEPRDSAVYFCTSGLEDEQYFGPGTRLTVT.

For this clonotype: At one boundary the junction diverges from the germline segment, which might be a read error. The V call is TRBV24-1, the J call TRBJ1-1; no clear D gene. The CDR3 covers 12 residues. Germline CDR1 is KGHDR and CDR2 is SFDVKD. CDR3 bases: TGTGCCATCAGTGATTTATCCACTGAAGCTTTCTTT. Its translation: CAISDLSTEAFF.

This clonotype was seen repeatedly, ten times or more. The V and J genes are TRBV28 and TRBJ1-6; 9 nucleotides agree with TRBD1. This CDR3 region has 14 residues. Germline assignment: CDR1 MDHEN and CDR2 SYDVKM. The V segment lost 3 bases and the J segment 8 bases; nucleotides outside the gene matches: 2. CDR3 residues: CASSLTGGYSPLHF. Here the CDR3 DNA reads TGTGCCAGCAGTTTGACAGGGGGTTATTCACCCCTCCACTTT.

This clonotype has only a few counts. A read error may produce the germline difference seen at one junction end. DNA of the CDR3: TGCGCCAGCAGCCAAGCGCTAGCGGGGGTCTACAATGAGCAGCTCTTC. It encodes CASSQALAGVYNEQLF. The chain employs TRBV4-1 and TRBJ2-1, with 10 bases that match TRBD2. Germline V gene data show CDR1 as MGHRA and CDR2 as YSYEKL. This CDR3 is 16 amino acids long.

On this clonotype itself: The conserved closing phenylalanine or tryptophan is absent in this CDR3, likely reflecting a read error. The chain combines TRBV11-2 with TRBJ2-1; 7 bases are a match to TRBD2. The V segment lost 0 bases and the J segment 10 bases; nucleotides outside the gene matches: 24. The germline CDR1 and CDR2 sequences are SGHAT and FQNNGV. The CDR3 extends over 20 amino acids. In nucleotides, the CDR3 is TGTGCCAGCAGCTTAGATTCTGCTCTTTTTGGCGGGAGATCTTCTTGGGAGCAGTTCCTC. Amino acids: CASSLDSALFGGRSSWEQFL.

A remark on this clonotype: Possible read error: a much larger clone is one base away. This chain connects TRBV29-1 to TRBJ1-1, with a possible D match to TRBD1 (5 bases). Germline values: CDR1 SQVTM, CDR2 ANQGSEA. V lost 5 bases and J 4 bases, leaving 14 bases between the germline ends. The CDR3 extends over 13 amino acids. The CDR3 here is CSVLDTGSTEAFF. DNA of the CDR3: TGCAGCGTTCTCGACACAGGAAGCACTGAAGCTTTCTTT.

The V call is TRBV7-3, the J call TRBJ2-7; 9 bases are a match to TRBD1. The CDR3 contains 13 residues. The V and J ends lost 4 bases and 4 bases, in that order; junction bases with no gene match: 2. Germline V CDR1 and CDR2: SGHTA, FQGTGA. CDR3: CASSYDRGYEQYF. The CDR3 bases are TGTGCCAGCAGCTACGACAGGGGGTACGAGCAGTACTTC. Full variable domain (missing parts from reference TRBV7-3 and TRBJ2-7): GAGVSQTPSNKVTEKGKYVELRCDPISGHTALYWYRQSLGQGPEFLIYFQGTGAADDSGLPNDRFFAVRPEGSVSTLKIQRTERGDSAVYLCASSYDRGYEQYFGPGTRLTVT.

This clonotype was counted only a few times. The CDR3 DNA is TGCAGTGTAGGTGGGGACACTGATACGCAGTATTTT. It codes for CSVGGDTDTQYF. V usage is TRBV20-1 and J usage is TRBJ2-3, with a tentative D call TRBD1 (6 bases). The CDR3 has 12 residues. From germline, CDR1 is DFQATT and CDR2 SNEGSKA (reference sequence). Trimming pared 7 bases from V and 6 bases from J, leaving 14 bases between.

To note about this clonotype: This may be a read error, as it is one base from a much larger clone. The chain links TRBV20-1 to TRBJ2-1, with TRBD2 identical over 11 bases. This CDR3 spans 17 amino acids. Germline CDR1 DFQATT, CDR2 SNEGSKA (reference sequence). The CDR3 DNA sequence: TGCAGTGTTAGGGGGTATAGCGGGAGGGCCTGGGGGAATGAGCAGCTCTTC. This translates into CSVRGYSGRAWGNEQLF.

This clonotype has more than one count but fewer than ten. The chain couples TRBV2 to TRBJ2-7, with D tentatively TRBD2 (6 bases). The germline CDR1 and CDR2 sequences are SNHLY and FYNNEI. Between the trimmed V and J ends, which lost 7 bases and 7 bases, there was a span of 17 bases. The CDR3 is 13 amino acids. CDR3 nucleotides: TGTGCCAGCATTCTCACCGGGAGTTGGGAGCAGTACTTC. Amino acids: CASILTGSWEQYF.

This clonotype was seen at least ten times. The rearrangement joins TRBV4-1 to TRBJ1-6; D might be TRBD1 (6 bases). V was shortened by 4 bases and J by 9 bases, with 16 bases between the two germline ends. Germline-derived CDR1 and CDR2 are MGHRA and YSYEKL. This CDR3 has 15 residues. The CDR3 nucleotides are TGCGCCAGCAGCCCCACCCGGGGGGGCTCTTCACCCCTCCACTTT. The encoded protein is CASSPTRGGSSPLHF.

Only one count was recorded for this clonotype. The chain combines TRBV7-2 with TRBJ2-7; 12 positions match TRBD2. V lost 5 bases, J lost 6 bases, and 8 bases stayed unmatched. The CDR3 is 15 amino acids. The germline V gene encodes CDR1 SGHTA and CDR2 FQGNSA. CDR3 coding DNA: TGTGCCAGCAGCCAAAAGACTAGCGGGGGTTCCGAGCAGTACTTC. This codes for CASSQKTSGGSEQYF.

V and J are TRBV12-3 or TRBV12-4 and TRBJ2-6; the D is unclear. The CDR3 has 14 amino acids. V dropped 3 bases and J dropped 8 bases, with 11 bases sitting between them. Here the CDR3 DNA reads TGTGCCAGCAGTTTCGACTCTGGAACCAACGTCCTGACTTTC. Amino acid sequence: CASSFDSGTNVLTF.

This clonotype has only one observation. The junction differs from germline at one of its ends, possibly a read error. This rearrangement joins TRBV20-1 to TRBJ2-1; 10 nucleotides agree with TRBD2. From germline, CDR1 is DFQATT and CDR2 SNEGSKA (reference sequence). CDR3 length: 15 amino acids. In DNA, the CDR3 is TGCAGTGCCCTGGCCGGGACTAGCGTTCTCCATGAGCAGCACTTC. Its translation is CSALAGTSVLHEQHF.

Worth noting for this clonotype: A much larger clone lies one base from this, so it may be a read error. This sequence joins TRBV4-2 and TRBJ2-7; 12 bases agree with TRBD2. Per germline, CDR1 LGHNA and CDR2 YNFKEQ. V was pared by 1 base and J by 3 bases, with 7 bases of the junction left unmatched. This CDR3 spans 17 amino acids. Here the CDR3 DNA reads TGTGCCAGCAGCCAAGGAGTGCTAGCGGGGGGGCTCTACGAGCAGTACTTC. This gives the protein CASSQGVLAGGLYEQYF.

This clonotype was counted a few times. A much larger clone differs by one base, so this may be a read error. The J gene is TRBJ2-6, the V gene TRBV24-1; no reliable D call. This CDR3 is built from 15 residues. The V gene's germline CDR1 is KGHDR and CDR2 SFDVKD. The CDR3, as DNA: TGTGTCACCAGTGCCTGGGACTCTGGGGCCAACGTCCTGACTTTC. Translating gives CVTSAWDSGANVLTF.

In its sample, this clonotype was seen many times. V is TRBV6-2 or TRBV6-3 and J is TRBJ2-2; D is tentatively TRBD1 or TRBD2 (5 bases each). Looked up from germline, CDR1 is MNHEY and CDR2 is SVGEGT. The CDR3 runs to 15 residues. Trimming pared 7 bases from V and 1 base from J, leaving 13 bases between. The CDR3 here is CASTRGTMNTGELFF. The CDR3 nucleotides read TGTGCCAGCACAAGAGGGACGATGAACACCGGGGAGCTGTTTTTT.

This clonotype was observed a single time. An end of the junction differs from the germline gene, which may be a read error. The V call is TRBV11-2, the J call TRBJ2-3; the D is unclear. CDR1 SGHAT and CDR2 FQNNGV come from the germline V gene. The CDR3 contains 12 residues. The CDR3 nucleotides read TGTGCAAGCAGCTACGTGATAGATACGCAGTATTTT. Protein: CASSYVIDTQYF.

The chain combines TRBV20-1 with TRBJ2-3; no reliable D call. V was pared by 1 base and J by 0 bases, with 11 bases between. Per the germline V gene, CDR1 is DFQATT and CDR2 is SNEGSKA (reference sequence). CDR3 length: 15 amino acids. CDR3 in DNA: TGCAGTGCTAGAGTATACGGGCTTAGCACAGATACGCAGTATTTT. Its protein product is CSARVYGLSTDTQYF.

Turning to this clonotype: A single base separates this from a much larger clone, so it may be a read error. The chain is built from TRBV6-1 and TRBJ2-1; no definite D call. CDR1 is MNHNS and CDR2 is SASEGT in the germline V gene. CDR3 length: 15 residues. The CDR3 DNA follows: TGTGCCAGCTTTAATGGATTCGCCGCCTACGATGAGCAGTTCTTC. Translated, it gives CASFNGFAAYDEQFF.

This clonotype was detected once. Its ends do not fully match the called genes, so a read error is possible. This rearrangement joins TRBV20-1 to TRBJ2-3, with 7 bases lining up with TRBD2. Germline values: CDR1 DFQATT, CDR2 SNEGSKA (reference sequence). The CDR3 is made up of 14 amino acids. CDR3 DNA: TGCGGTGCGGTTGGCGGACTAGTTCTAAATACGCAGTATTTT. Translation gives CGAVGGLVLNTQYF.

This clonotype was observed at least ten times. The chain recombines TRBV20-1 with TRBJ2-5; D is undetermined. Germline V gives CDR1 DFQATT, CDR2 SNEGSKA (reference sequence). This CDR3 spans 14 amino acids. The V and J ends lost 0 bases and 1 base respectively, with 9 bases between them. CDR3 coding DNA: TGCAGTGCTAGAGACGGGTACGGCCAAGAGACCCAGTACTTC. Its translation is CSARDGYGQETQYF.

On this clonotype itself: Its ends do not fully match the called genes, so a read error is possible. The gene calls are TRBV20-1 and TRBJ1-5; 8 positions agree with TRBD1. This CDR3 region has 16 residues. The germline gives CDR1 DFQATT, CDR2 SNEGSKA (reference sequence). The DNA of the CDR3 is TGCAGTGCCGGAGACCAGGGGGCCGCGGTCAATCAGGCCCAGCATTTT. Protein sequence: CSAGDQGAAVNQAQHF.

For this clonotype: Just one base apart from a much larger clone, this may be a read error. CDR3 residues: CASRRTGARTDTQYF. CDR3 nucleotide sequence: TGTGCCAGCAGAAGGACAGGGGCCAGGACAGATACGCAGTATTTT. V and J are TRBV7-3 and TRBJ2-3, with TRBD1 identical over 9 bases. The CDR3 covers 15 residues. The germline gives CDR1 SGHTA, CDR2 FQGTGA. J gave up 3 bases and V 6 bases, and 7 bases lay outside the gene matches.

In its sample, this clonotype was seen a few times. This chain uses TRBV11-2 with TRBJ1-1, with D tentatively TRBD1 (5 bases). This CDR3 is built from 13 residues. The ends were cut back, 5 bases at V and 6 bases at J, with 13 bases in the middle. CDR1 SGHAT and CDR2 FQNNGV come from the germline V gene. The CDR3 region is CASSTVTVPEAFF. The CDR3, as DNA: TGTGCCAGCAGCACGGTGACAGTCCCTGAAGCTTTCTTT. Variable domain in full (rest from reference TRBV11-2 and TRBJ1-1): EAGVAQSPRYKIIEKRQSVAFWCNPISGHATLYWYQQILGQGPKLLIQFQNNGVVDDSQLPKDRFSAERLKGVDSTLKIQPAKLEDSAVYLCASSTVTVPEAFFGQGTRLTVV.

V usage is TRBV11-2 and J usage is TRBJ1-4; 11 bases fit TRBD1. The CDR3 loop spans 17 amino acids. Germline CDR1 and CDR2: SGHAT and FQNNGV. V lost 6 bases, J lost 7 bases, and 13 bases stayed unmatched. CDR3 sequence reads: CASRPDRGRLLFEKLFF. The CDR3 DNA reads as TGTGCCAGCAGGCCGGACAGGGGGCGTCTTTTATTTGAAAAACTGTTTTTT.

The chain is built from TRBV5-4 and TRBJ2-1; D is ambiguous. V lost 7 bases, J lost 2 bases, and 4 bases lay in between. The CDR3 extends over 11 amino acids. Germline values: CDR1 SGHNT, CDR2 YYREEE (reference sequence). In nucleotides, the CDR3 is TGTGCCAGCGACGCCTACAATGAGCAGTTCTTC. This encodes CASDAYNEQFF.

V usage is TRBV11-1 and J usage is TRBJ2-6, with D tentatively TRBD1 or TRBD2 (5 bases each). Germline V lookup: CDR1 SGHAT, CDR2 FQDESV (reference sequence). The CDR3 sequence is 20 residues long. Deletions cut 2 bases from V and 1 base from J, with 21 bases between. CDR3 nucleotide sequence: TGTGCCAGCAGCTTATTAAGAGGGTTGTCAGGGTTTTCTGGGGCCAACGTCCTGACTTTC. Residues: CASSLLRGLSGFSGANVLTF.

The chain couples TRBV12-3 or TRBV12-4 to TRBJ2-7; 13 bases agree with TRBD2. The CDR3 is 17 residues long. Unmatched junction bases numbered 17, after V lost 6 bases and J lost 9 bases. CDR3 residues: CASSPGLAGENSYRQYF. CDR3 DNA: TGTGCCAGCAGCCCAGGACTAGCGGGAGAGAACTCCTACAGGCAGTACTTC.